This T cell receptor (beta chain) stems from a study of OX40 agonist ivuxolimab in advanced cancers. Study-level points and caveats: Some of the nonresponding patients also showed low levels of normalized T-cell clonal expansion. The work left the antigen specificity of expanded peripheral T cells undetermined. More expanded clones were found, on average, in CD8+ than in CD4+ T cells.

The CDR3 extends over 15 amino acids. Per the germline V gene, CDR1 is SGHRS and CDR2 is YFSETQ. V was pared by 0 bases and J by 2 bases, with 11 bases between. Note on this clone: Its antigen remains unknown.

TCRdb's copy holds only in-frame clones and misses some; the assay was immunoSEQ multiplex PCR. The sample holds approximately 60,000 clones, 94% seen once. This chain connects TRBV5-1 to TRBJ1-2; D perhaps matches TRBD1 (5 bases). Sequences were derived from CD4+ or CD8+ T cells sorted from blood, sampled in a trial of the OX40 agonist ivuxolimab. This TCR was sampled from an adult with an advanced solid tumor such as melanoma, head and neck, liver or kidney cancer. DNA for the CDR3: TGCGCCAGCAGCTTGGATTCAGGGTTGAACTATGGCTACACCTTC. Its protein product is CASSLDSGLNYGYTF.